A selection of T cell receptor beta chains follows, all from one sample in a study of cytomegalovirus exposure and HLA in healthy donors. Method: immunoSEQ multiplex PCR; TCRdb's copy keeps in-frame clones and lacks some. This sample has fewer than 95,000 clones, with approximately 68% found just once. Sequenced material: PBMCs. All receptors derive from a woman aged 45-60 years in good health and CMV-seropositive. The CDR3 runs from the conserved cysteine through the conserved F or W.

J gene: TRBJ1-6
V gene: TRBV11-2
CDR3 protein: CASSLDLNSPLHF

J gene: TRBJ1-3
V gene: TRBV28
CDR3 protein: CASSLGTPSLGNTIYF

J gene: TRBJ2-7
V gene: TRBV5-4
CDR3 protein: CASSPGTGRNEQYF

J gene: TRBJ1-2
V gene: TRBV28
CDR3 protein: CASDQGYGYTF

J gene: TRBJ2-1
V gene: TRBV27
CDR3 protein: CASSSGTGAYNEQFF

J gene: TRBJ2-2
V gene: TRBV7-9
CDR3 protein: CASSLRQGEHTGELFF

J gene: TRBJ1-1
V gene: TRBV11-2
CDR3 protein: CASSLSTGVPEAFF

J gene: TRBJ1-4
V gene: TRBV30
CDR3 protein: CAWGDPGQGNEKLFF

J gene: TRBJ2-7
V gene: TRBV11-2
CDR3 protein: CASSLQSAYEQYF

J gene: TRBJ1-2
V gene: TRBV7-9
CDR3 protein: CASSFPLREEDYGYTF

J gene: TRBJ2-7
V gene: TRBV19
CDR3 protein: CASSARGTPWDEQYF

J gene: TRBJ2-7
V gene: TRBV5-1
CDR3 protein: CASSPGTGWDEQYF

J gene: TRBJ2-2
V gene: TRBV7-2
CDR3 protein: CASSPFPGQTNTGELFF

J gene: TRBJ1-6
V gene: TRBV7-9
CDR3 protein: CSSSLTDPPLHF

J gene: TRBJ1-2
V gene: TRBV5-4
CDR3 protein: CASSPSLDSSGGYTF

J gene: TRBJ2-7
V gene: TRBV7-6
CDR3 protein: CASSQLNTGPHEQYF

J gene: TRBJ1-2
V gene: TRBV19
CDR3 protein: CASSFWDRNFDGYTF

J gene: TRBJ2-7
V gene: TRBV4-3
CDR3 protein: CASSQGWDSSYEQYF

J gene: TRBJ2-1
V gene: TRBV2
CDR3 protein: CASSESSGGEDEQFF

J gene: TRBJ2-5
V gene: TRBV2
CDR3 protein: CASSVFRAGQETQYF

J gene: TRBJ2-7
V gene: TRBV28
CDR3 protein: CASSKRQGADEQYF

J gene: TRBJ1-5
V gene: TRBV7-8
CDR3 protein: CASSLFNSNQPQHF

J gene: -
V gene: TRBV27
CDR3 protein: CASSLRRGGQTYEQYF

J gene: TRBJ1-5
V gene: TRBV27
CDR3 protein: CASSHRGQGIYSNQPQHF

J gene: TRBJ2-5
V gene: TRBV7-8
CDR3 protein: CASSLGATQETQYF

J gene: TRBJ2-7
V gene: TRBV6-1
CDR3 protein: CASSEFQFHEQYF

J gene: TRBJ1-1
V gene: TRBV19
CDR3 protein: CASSIRGTEAFF

J gene: TRBJ2-3
V gene: TRBV25-1
CDR3 protein: CASSEYRGSSTDTQYF

J gene: TRBJ1-1
V gene: TRBV5-1
CDR3 protein: CASSTATVRGTEAFF